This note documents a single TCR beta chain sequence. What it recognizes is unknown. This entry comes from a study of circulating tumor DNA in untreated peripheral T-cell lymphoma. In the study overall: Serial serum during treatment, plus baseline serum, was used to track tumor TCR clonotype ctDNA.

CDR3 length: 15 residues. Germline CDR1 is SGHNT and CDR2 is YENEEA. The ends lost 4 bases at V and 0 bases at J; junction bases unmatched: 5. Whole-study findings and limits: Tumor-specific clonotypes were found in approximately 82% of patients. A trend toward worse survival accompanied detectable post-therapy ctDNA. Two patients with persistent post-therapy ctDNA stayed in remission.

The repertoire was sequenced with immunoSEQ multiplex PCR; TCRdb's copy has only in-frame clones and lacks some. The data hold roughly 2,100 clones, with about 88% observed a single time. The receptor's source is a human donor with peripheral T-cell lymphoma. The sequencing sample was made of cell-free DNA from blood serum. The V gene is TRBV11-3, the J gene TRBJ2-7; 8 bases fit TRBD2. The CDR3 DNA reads TGTGCCAGCAGCTCCCATAGCGGGAACTCCTACGAGCAGTACTTC. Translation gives CASSSHSGNSYEQYF.